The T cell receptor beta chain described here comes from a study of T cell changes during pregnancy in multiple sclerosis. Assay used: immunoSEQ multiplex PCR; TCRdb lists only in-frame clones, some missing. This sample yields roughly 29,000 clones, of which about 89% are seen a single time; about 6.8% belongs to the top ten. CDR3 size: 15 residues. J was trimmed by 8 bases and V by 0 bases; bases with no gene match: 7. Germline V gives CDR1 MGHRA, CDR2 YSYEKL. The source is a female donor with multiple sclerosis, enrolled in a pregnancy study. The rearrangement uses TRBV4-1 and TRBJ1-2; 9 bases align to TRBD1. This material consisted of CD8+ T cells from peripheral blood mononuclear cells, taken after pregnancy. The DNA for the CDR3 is TGCGCCAGCAGCCAAGAGGGACAGGGCGCGGAAGGCTACACCTTC. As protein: CASSQEGQGAEGYTF.